Below, 32 T cell receptor beta chains from the same sample are listed, as sequenced in a study of blood T cells in healthy people across ages. Combining a sample-barcoded 5' primer with a J-beta primer mix, a second PCR ran for roughly 7 to 11 cycles. A single record per CDR3 protein comes from TCRdb applying MiXCR to the 5' RACE reads. This table holds around 500,000 distinct CDR3 sequences, about 26% found once. The same sample was also studied in work on T cells of mothers and their children.

The sequenced sample was blood. Every receptor here comes from a boy aged 2-15 years in good health.

This chain connects TRBV6-2 or TRBV6-3 to TRBJ2-6, with 12 bases that match TRBD1. Looked up from germline, CDR1 is MNHEY and CDR2 is SVGEGT. V shed 6 bases, J shed 0 bases, and the junction held 18 bases outside the gene matches. The CDR3 runs 22 residues. CDR3 protein: CASRPSDPGQGALYSGANVLTF. The CDR3 DNA sequence: TGTGCCAGCAGACCGAGCGACCCGGGACAGGGGGCTCTCTACTCTGGGGCCAACGTCCTGACTTTC.

The table lists this clonotype with a few counts. V usage is TRBV19 and J usage is TRBJ1-5; D perhaps matches TRBD1 (6 bases). The CDR3 is 17 amino acids. V was clipped by 2 bases and J by 2 bases, with 16 bases between them. Germline loops: CDR1 LNHDA, CDR2 SQIVND (reference sequence). The CDR3 DNA reads as TGTGCCAGTAGTATAAGTGGTTGGGGGGGCGGCAATCAGCCCCAGCATTTT. This codes for CASSISGWGGGNQPQHF.

This chain connects TRBV12-3 or TRBV12-4 to TRBJ2-1, with TRBD2 matching 7 bases. Germline trimming cut 5 bases from V and 7 bases from J; bases unmatched to any gene: 14. This CDR3 has 16 amino acids. This chain's CDR3 is CASSATSVPLSNEQFF. CDR3 in DNA: TGTGCCAGCAGTGCAACTAGCGTGCCCCTATCGAATGAGCAGTTCTTC.

J is TRBJ2-3 and V is TRBV7-2; D may match TRBD1 or TRBD2 (6 bases each). Trimming removed 5 bases at V and 1 base at J, with 13 bases between. Germline CDR1 SGHTA, CDR2 FQGNSA. The CDR3 runs 15 residues. CDR3: CASSGGQRRTDTQYF. The CDR3 DNA follows: TGTGCCAGCAGCGGGGGGCAGCGGCGCACAGATACGCAGTATTTT.

This clonotype was seen only a few times. The genes are TRBV5-1 and TRBJ2-5; the D is unclear. Trimming stripped 4 bases from V and 0 bases from J, with 7 bases between. Germline V CDR1 and CDR2: SGHRS, YFSETQ. This CDR3 region has 13 residues. The CDR3: CASSVAYQETQYF. Written as DNA, the CDR3 is TGCGCCAGCAGCGTTGCGTACCAAGAGACCCAGTACTTC. Full variable domain (outside the CDR3, taken from reference TRBV5-1 and TRBJ2-5): KAGVTQTPRYLIKTRGQQVTLSCSPISGHRSVSWYQQTPGQGLQFLFEYFSETQRNKGNFPGRFSGRQFSNSRSEMNVSTLELGDSALYLCASSVAYQETQYFGPGTRLLVL.

The gene calls are TRBV27 and TRBJ2-1; TRBD2 aligns across 12 bases. Germline V CDR1 and CDR2: MNHEY, SMNVEV (reference sequence). CDR3 size: 19 residues. V trimming: 0 bases; J trimming: 8 bases; junction bases outside the gene matches: 14. This CDR3 reads CASSLSFATSGGKRDEQFF. CDR3 DNA: TGTGCCAGCAGTTTATCATTCGCGACTAGCGGGGGTAAGAGGGATGAGCAGTTCTTC.

The chain links TRBV7-9 to TRBJ1-1; weak D call: TRBD1 (5 bases). The ends were cut back, 1 base at V and 4 bases at J, with 13 bases in the middle. CDR3 length: 15 residues. CDR1 is SEHNR, CDR2 FQNEAQ, per germline (reference sequence). The CDR3 loop is CASSLVGGQGTEAFF. The CDR3, as DNA: TGTGCCAGCAGCTTAGTCGGCGGGCAGGGCACTGAAGCTTTCTTT.

This clonotype was seen more than once but under ten times. The chain uses TRBV3-1 and TRBJ1-5; the match to TRBD1 covers 9 bases. The CDR3 extends over 17 amino acids. Germline-derived CDR1 and CDR2 are LGHDT and YNNKEL (reference sequence). J lost 6 bases, V lost 0 bases, and 9 bases had no gene match. CDR3 DNA sequence: TGTGCCAGCAGCCAAGATGCCTCAGGACAGGGGATTCAGCCCCAGCATTTT. Its translation is CASSQDASGQGIQPQHF.

This CDR3 is CASRPTAGVIDTQYF. Written as DNA, the CDR3 is TGTGCCAGCCGACCGACGGCGGGAGTTATAGATACGCAGTATTTT. This sequence joins TRBV7-2 and TRBJ2-3; 7 nucleotides agree with TRBD2. This CDR3 is built from 15 residues. J gave up 5 bases and V 8 bases, and 13 bases lay outside the gene matches. Germline V gives CDR1 SGHTA, CDR2 FQGNSA.

The chain uses TRBV12-5 and TRBJ1-5; D gene ambiguous. With 3 bases removed from V and 4 bases from J, the gap between germline ends came to 13 bases. Germline assignment: CDR1 LGHNT and CDR2 FRNRAP. The CDR3 has 15 residues. The CDR3 loop reads CASGLHWQENQPQHF. For the CDR3, the DNA is TGTGCTAGTGGTTTACACTGGCAGGAGAATCAGCCCCAGCATTTT.

The rearrangement uses TRBV4-3 and TRBJ2-5, with TRBD2 as a possible D gene (5 bases). The J call may be wrong; the DNA end is better matched by TRBJ2-1. Germline V gene sequence: CDR1 LGHNA, CDR2 YSLEER. The CDR3 runs to 15 residues. The CDR3 loop is CASSQVAGGNNEQFF. Written as DNA, the CDR3 is TGCGCCAGCAGCCAAGTTGCGGGTGGCAACAATGAGCAGTTCTTC.

The V gene is TRBV12-3 or TRBV12-4, the J gene TRBJ2-5; 7 nucleotides match TRBD2. The CDR3 has 14 residues. The junction had 3 bases not matched to a gene; V was cut back by 2 bases and J by 3 bases. The CDR3, as DNA: TGTGCCAGCAGTTTACGGACTAGGGAAGAGACCCAGTACTTC. Translation: CASSLRTREETQYF.

This clonotype was detected a few times. The chain joins TRBV7-9 to TRBJ2-7, with TRBD2 matching over 11 bases. CDR1 and CDR2 (germline): SEHNR, FQNEAQ (reference sequence). J gave up 2 bases and V 5 bases, and 17 bases lay outside the gene matches. This CDR3 region has 19 residues. The CDR3 DNA reads TGTGCCAGCAGCCGAGGAGCTAGCGGGGGGCCTAAATCAACCTACGAGCAGTACTTC. Translating it yields CASSRGASGGPKSTYEQYF. The entire variable domain, with the rest obtained from reference TRBV7-9 and TRBJ2-7, is as follows: DTGVSQNPRHKITKRGQNVTFRCDPISEHNRLYWYRQTLGQGPEFLTYFQNEAQLEKSRLLSDRFSAERPKGSFSTLEIQRTEQGDSAMYLCASSRGASGGPKSTYEQYFGPGTRLTVT.

V gene TRBV7-8 combines with J gene TRBJ1-6, with D uncertain. The CDR3 runs to 14 residues. From germline, CDR1 is SGHVS and CDR2 FQNEAQ. Trimming removed 2 bases at V and 5 bases at J, with 7 bases between. CDR3 coding DNA: TGTGCCAGCAGCTTAAGGCTGGATAATTCACCCCTCCACTTT. Protein: CASSLRLDNSPLHF.

This clonotype has only a few counts. For the CDR3, the DNA is TGTGCCAGCAGCTCCTGGTCAGGGAAGGCTCGGGAGACCCAGTACTTC. It codes for CASSSWSGKARETQYF. This chain links TRBV11-1 with TRBJ2-5, with a tentative D call TRBD1 (5 bases). V was shortened by 4 bases and J by 5 bases, with 20 bases between the two germline ends. Germline V CDR1 and CDR2: SGHAT, FQDESV (reference sequence). This CDR3 has 16 amino acids.

The chain has TRBV20-1 and TRBJ2-1; TRBD1 might be the D (5 bases). Germline loops: CDR1 DFQATT, CDR2 SNEGSKA (reference sequence). The CDR3 totals 12 residues. V gave up 3 bases and J gave up 6 bases, with 9 bases separating them. The CDR3 nucleotides are TGCAGTGCTAGGACAGAGCGCAATGAGCAGTTCTTC. Protein sequence: CSARTERNEQFF.

The gene calls are TRBV7-9 and TRBJ1-2; D unclear. Looked up from germline, CDR1 is SEHNR and CDR2 is FQNEAQ (reference sequence). Trimming left V 2 bases short and J 2 bases short, with 9 bases between. The CDR3 extends over 14 amino acids. This CDR3 reads CASSLIPDNYGYTF. The CDR3 region has the DNA TGTGCCAGCAGCTTAATTCCAGACAACTATGGCTACACCTTC. Using reference TRBV7-9 and TRBJ1-2 for the parts outside the CDR3, the full variable domain is DTGVSQNPRHKITKRGQNVTFRCDPISEHNRLYWYRQTLGQGPEFLTYFQNEAQLEKSRLLSDRFSAERPKGSFSTLEIQRTEQGDSAMYLCASSLIPDNYGYTFGSGTRLTVV.

In this sample, this clonotype turned up many times. This chain uses TRBV20-1 with TRBJ1-2; no clear D gene. Germline CDR1 reads DFQATT; CDR2 reads SNEGSKA (reference sequence). The V and J ends lost 2 bases and 4 bases respectively, with 11 bases between them. CDR3 length equals 13 residues. The CDR3 spells CSARNEVPYGYTF. DNA for the CDR3: TGCAGTGCTAGAAATGAGGTCCCCTATGGCTACACCTTC.

This clonotype was found once. V gene TRBV12-3 or TRBV12-4 combines with J gene TRBJ2-4; D may be TRBD1 (6 bases). The V gene lost 2 bases and the J gene lost 0 bases, with 8 bases spanning the gap. This CDR3 has 15 residues. CDR3 amino acids: CASSLLGQAKNIQYF. Here the CDR3 DNA reads TGTGCCAGCAGTTTATTGGGACAAGCCAAAAACATTCAGTACTTC.

This clonotype was observed once. The chain links TRBV20-1 to TRBJ2-5; 13 nucleotides align to TRBD2. The V gene end was trimmed by 3 bases and the J gene end by 0 bases; junction bases not matched to a gene: 1. This CDR3 contains 15 residues. CDR1 DFQATT and CDR2 SNEGSKA come from the germline V gene (reference sequence). The CDR3 bases are TGCAGTGCTAGGGGACTAGCGGGGAACCAAGAGACCCAGTACTTC. Translation gives CSARGLAGNQETQYF.

J is TRBJ1-1 and V is TRBV7-9; perhaps TRBD1 as D (5 bases). CDR1 is SEHNR, CDR2 FQNEAQ, per germline (reference sequence). Trimming removed 1 base at V and 4 bases at J, with 10 bases between. This CDR3 contains 14 residues. The CDR3 DNA sequence: TGTGCCAGCAGCTTAGTGGGGGGTCCCACTGAAGCTTTCTTT. Protein: CASSLVGGPTEAFF.

The chain couples TRBV20-1 to TRBJ2-5; no reliable D call. Germline CDR1 is DFQATT and CDR2 is SNEGSKA (reference sequence). Deletions cut 2 bases from V and 1 base from J, with 5 bases between. The CDR3 extends over 12 amino acids. CDR3 loop: CSARLSQETQYF. The CDR3, as DNA: TGCAGTGCTAGACTATCCCAAGAGACCCAGTACTTC.

This clonotype showed up just a few times. A junction boundary mismatches the germline segment, possibly from a read error. The chain combines TRBV10-3 with TRBJ2-5; 11 nucleotides agree with TRBD1. The J call may be in error: the DNA end matches TRBJ2-7 better. Germline values: CDR1 ENHRY, CDR2 SYGVKD. The CDR3 length is 15 residues. CDR3 in DNA: TGTGCCACCAGTGACTCCGGGACAGGGGGCTACGAGCAGTACTTC. It translates to CATSDSGTGGYEQYF.

The V gene is TRBV25-1, the J gene TRBJ1-4; 8 nucleotides line up with TRBD1. CDR1 is MGHDK, CDR2 SYGVNS, per germline. The V segment lost 5 bases and the J segment 8 bases; nucleotides outside the gene matches: 4. The CDR3 consists of 13 residues. CDR3 protein: CASSYRTGEKLFF. CDR3 in DNA: TGTGCCAGCAGTTATCGGACAGGGGAAAAACTGTTTTTT. Filled out from reference TRBV25-1 and TRBJ1-4, the complete variable domain reads EADIYQTPRYLVIGTGKKITLECSQTMGHDKMYWYQQDPGMELHLIHYSYGVNSTEKGDLSSESTVSRIRTEHFPLTLESARPSHTSQYLCASSYRTGEKLFFGSGTQLSVL.

The rearrangement links TRBV7-2 to TRBJ1-3; D is possibly TRBD1 (5 bases). V dropped 1 base and J dropped 9 bases, with 19 bases sitting between them. Germline V CDR1 and CDR2: SGHTA, FQGNSA. The CDR3 totals 16 residues. The CDR3 DNA reads TGTGCCAGCAGCTTAGGACTGAGGGGCTCAGGTAGCACCATATATTTT. Translation gives CASSLGLRGSGSTIYF.

The DNA of the CDR3 is TGCAGCGTTGAGGGACAGGGCGACGAGCAGTACTTC. It translates to CSVEGQGDEQYF. This chain joins TRBV29-1 and TRBJ2-7; 9 positions match TRBD1. CDR1 and CDR2 (germline): SQVTM, ANQGSEA. The V segment lost 3 bases and the J segment 5 bases; nucleotides outside the gene matches: 2. CDR3 length: 12 residues.

The table lists this clonotype with a few counts. The CDR3 sequence: CASSLRDREGETQYF. In DNA form, the CDR3 reads TGTGCCAGCAGTCTGCGGGACAGGGAGGGTGAGACCCAGTACTTC. V usage is TRBV27 and J usage is TRBJ2-5; 9 bases are a match to TRBD1. Germline-derived CDR1 and CDR2 are MNHEY and SMNVEV (reference sequence). Germline trimming cut 5 bases from V and 5 bases from J; bases unmatched to any gene: 9. The CDR3 sequence is 15 residues long.

The rearrangement links TRBV3-1 to TRBJ2-1; D unclear. The CDR3 is 16 residues long. Germline loops: CDR1 LGHDT, CDR2 YNNKEL (reference sequence). Trimming took off 0 bases at V and 1 base at J, with 10 bases between the two ends. The CDR3 here is CASSQDWLRSYNEQFF. The CDR3 coding sequence is TGTGCCAGCAGCCAAGATTGGCTAAGATCCTACAATGAGCAGTTCTTC.

V and J are TRBV12-3 or TRBV12-4 and TRBJ1-5; possibly TRBD1 for D (6 bases). V shed 5 bases and J shed 6 bases, with 11 bases lying between them. The CDR3 spans 13 residues. CDR3 amino acids: CASSQGGGQPQHF. DNA of the CDR3: TGTGCCAGCAGTCAAGGGGGAGGTCAGCCCCAGCATTTT.

A single count supports this clonotype. The chain joins TRBV5-6 to TRBJ1-2; D call uncertain. CDR1 is SGHDT, CDR2 YYEEEE, per germline. V dropped 4 bases and J dropped 4 bases, with 11 bases sitting between them. The CDR3 sequence is 13 residues long. As DNA, the CDR3 is TGTGCCAGCAGCGCCGCTACCTTCTATGGCTACACCTTC. Amino acids: CASSAATFYGYTF. Combining the CDR3 with reference TRBV5-6 and TRBJ1-2 gives the whole variable domain DAGVTQSPTHLIKTRGQQVTLRCSPKSGHDTVSWYQQALGQGPQFIFQYYEEEERQRGNFPDRFSGHQFPNYSSELNVNALLLGDSALYLCASSAATFYGYTFGSGTRLTVV.

This chain connects TRBV2 to TRBJ2-5, with D uncertain. The ends were cut back, 6 bases at V and 3 bases at J, with 11 bases in the middle. The germline gives CDR1 SNHLY, CDR2 FYNNEI. The CDR3 contains 13 residues. CDR3 sequence: CASSRTAKETQYF. In DNA form, the CDR3 reads TGTGCCAGCAGCCGGACGGCCAAAGAGACCCAGTACTTC.

CDR3 protein: CASSLDKGRPYGYTF. CDR3 bases: TGCGCCAGCAGCTTAGACAAGGGACGGCCCTATGGCTACACCTTC. The rearrangement links TRBV5-1 to TRBJ1-2; possibly TRBD1 for D (5 bases). The CDR3 loop spans 15 amino acids. CDR1 and CDR2 (germline): SGHRS, YFSETQ. V lost 2 bases, J lost 4 bases, and 15 bases lay in between.